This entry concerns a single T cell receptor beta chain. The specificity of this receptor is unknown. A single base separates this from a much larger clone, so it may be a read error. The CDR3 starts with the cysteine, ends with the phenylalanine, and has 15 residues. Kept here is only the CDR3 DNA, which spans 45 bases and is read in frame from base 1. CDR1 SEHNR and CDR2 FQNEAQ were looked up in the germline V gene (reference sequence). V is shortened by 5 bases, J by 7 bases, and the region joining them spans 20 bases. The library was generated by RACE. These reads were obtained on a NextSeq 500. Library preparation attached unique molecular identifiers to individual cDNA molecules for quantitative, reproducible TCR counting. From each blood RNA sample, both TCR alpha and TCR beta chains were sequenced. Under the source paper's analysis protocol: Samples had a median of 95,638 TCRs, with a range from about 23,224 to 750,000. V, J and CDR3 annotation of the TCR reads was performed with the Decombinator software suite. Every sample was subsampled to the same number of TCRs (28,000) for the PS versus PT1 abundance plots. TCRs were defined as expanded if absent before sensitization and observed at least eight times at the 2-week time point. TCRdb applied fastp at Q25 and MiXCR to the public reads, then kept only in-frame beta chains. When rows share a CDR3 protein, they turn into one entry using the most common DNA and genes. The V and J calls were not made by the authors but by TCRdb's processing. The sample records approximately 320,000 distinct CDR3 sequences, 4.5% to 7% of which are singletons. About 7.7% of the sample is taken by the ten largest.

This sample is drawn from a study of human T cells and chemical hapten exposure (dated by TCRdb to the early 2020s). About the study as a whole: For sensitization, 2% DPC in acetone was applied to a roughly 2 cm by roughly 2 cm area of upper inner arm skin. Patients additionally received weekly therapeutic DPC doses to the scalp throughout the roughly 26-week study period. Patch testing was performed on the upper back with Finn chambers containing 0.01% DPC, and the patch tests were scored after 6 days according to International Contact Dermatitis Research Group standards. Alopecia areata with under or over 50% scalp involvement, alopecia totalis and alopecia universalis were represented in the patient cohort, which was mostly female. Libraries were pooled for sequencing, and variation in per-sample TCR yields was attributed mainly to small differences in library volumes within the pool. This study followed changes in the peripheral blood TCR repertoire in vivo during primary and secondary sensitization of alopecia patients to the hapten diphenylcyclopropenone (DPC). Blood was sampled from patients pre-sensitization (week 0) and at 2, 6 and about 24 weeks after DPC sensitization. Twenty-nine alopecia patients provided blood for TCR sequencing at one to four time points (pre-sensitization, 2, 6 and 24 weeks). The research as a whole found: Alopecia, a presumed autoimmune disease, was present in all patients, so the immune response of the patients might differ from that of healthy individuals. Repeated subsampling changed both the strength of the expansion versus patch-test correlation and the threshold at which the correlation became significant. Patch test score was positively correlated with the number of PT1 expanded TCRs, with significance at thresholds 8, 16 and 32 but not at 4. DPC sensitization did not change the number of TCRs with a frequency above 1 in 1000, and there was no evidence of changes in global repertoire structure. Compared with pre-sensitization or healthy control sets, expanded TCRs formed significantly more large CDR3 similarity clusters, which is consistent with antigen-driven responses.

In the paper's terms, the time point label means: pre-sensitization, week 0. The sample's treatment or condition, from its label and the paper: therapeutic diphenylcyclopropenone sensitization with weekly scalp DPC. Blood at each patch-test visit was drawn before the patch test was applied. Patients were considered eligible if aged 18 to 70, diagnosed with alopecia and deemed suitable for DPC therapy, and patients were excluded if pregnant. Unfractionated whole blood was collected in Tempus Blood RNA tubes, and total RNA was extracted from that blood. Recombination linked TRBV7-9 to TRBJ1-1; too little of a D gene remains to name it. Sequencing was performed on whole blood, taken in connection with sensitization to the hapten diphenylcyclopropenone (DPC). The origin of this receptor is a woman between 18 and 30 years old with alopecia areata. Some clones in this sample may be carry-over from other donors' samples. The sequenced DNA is TGTGCCAGCAGCCCCTGGTTGGAGGCGGGCCTTGAAGCTTTCTTT. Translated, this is CASSPWLEAGLEAFF.